These T cell receptor beta chains were read from a single sample in a study of T-cell reconstitution after alpha-beta-depleted transplantation in children. Each CDR3 protein is one row after TCRdb ran MiXCR on the PCR reads. The data hold a few hundred thousand distinct CDR3 sequences, with 15% to 20% observed a single time. The source was PBMCs from the stem cell graft donor, collected from the stem cell graft. All receptors come from a human donor who donated a stem cell graft to a child with acute lymphoblastic leukemia. Both conserved end residues are part of each CDR3. Fields, in order: D gene, CDR3 length, V gene, clone size, J gene, CDR3 DNA, CDR3 protein. A D gene is named only where the DNA matches it firmly. Clone size is not always given. Where it is, it says once, few, many or a class for expanded clones.

d_call: TRBD1
cdr3_length: 16
v_call: TRBV6-1
clone_size: -
j_call: TRBJ1-3
cdr3_nt: TGTGCCACCTTACACTTACAGGGGACTTCTGGAAACACCATATATTTT
cdr3_aa: CATLHLQGTSGNTIYF

d_call: -
cdr3_length: 13
v_call: TRBV27
clone_size: -
j_call: TRBJ1-2
cdr3_nt: TGTGCCAGCAGTGCAAGGGGAGGCTATGGCTACACCTTC
cdr3_aa: CASSARGGYGYTF

d_call: -
cdr3_length: 16
v_call: TRBV4-2
clone_size: -
j_call: TRBJ2-7
cdr3_nt: TGTGCCAGCAGCCAAGCCAGCTTTGGGGAGTCAGACGAGCAGTACTTC
cdr3_aa: CASSQASFGESDEQYF

d_call: TRBD1
cdr3_length: 14
v_call: TRBV4-1
clone_size: few
j_call: TRBJ2-7
cdr3_nt: TGCGCCAGCAGCCAGAATCAGGGGGCCTACGAGCAGTACTTC
cdr3_aa: CASSQNQGAYEQYF

d_call: -
cdr3_length: 15
v_call: TRBV20-1
clone_size: -
j_call: TRBJ2-3
cdr3_nt: TGCAGTGCTAGGAACAGGGACGTTGGCACAGATACGCAGTATTTT
cdr3_aa: CSARNRDVGTDTQYF

d_call: TRBD2
cdr3_length: 15
v_call: TRBV18
clone_size: -
j_call: TRBJ2-1
cdr3_nt: TGTGCCAGCTCACCACCGGGACTAGAAGTCAATGAGCAGTTCTTC
cdr3_aa: CASSPPGLEVNEQFF

d_call: TRBD1
cdr3_length: 16
v_call: TRBV9
clone_size: -
j_call: TRBJ2-5
cdr3_nt: TGTGCCAGCAGCGTAGGAGTCGGGACAGGGGGGAAGACCCAGTACTTC
cdr3_aa: CASSVGVGTGGKTQYF

d_call: TRBD1
cdr3_length: 15
v_call: TRBV10-3
clone_size: few
j_call: TRBJ2-7
cdr3_nt: TGTGCCATCGGGTCAGGGACAGGGACCTCCTACGAGCAGTACTTC
cdr3_aa: CAIGSGTGTSYEQYF

d_call: TRBD1
cdr3_length: 14
v_call: TRBV12-3/TRBV12-4
clone_size: few
j_call: TRBJ2-5
cdr3_nt: TGTGCCAGCAGTTTAGGGGACAGGGAAGAGACCCAGTACTTC
cdr3_aa: CASSLGDREETQYF

d_call: -
cdr3_length: 14
v_call: TRBV6-1
clone_size: -
j_call: TRBJ2-5
cdr3_nt: TGTGCCAGCACTATCCTAGGGTCGCTAGAGACCCAGTACTTC
cdr3_aa: CASTILGSLETQYF

d_call: -
cdr3_length: 14
v_call: TRBV4-2
clone_size: few
j_call: TRBJ2-2
cdr3_nt: TGTGCCAGCAGCCAAGACGCCAGGGTCAGGGAGCTGTTTTTT
cdr3_aa: CASSQDARVRELFF

d_call: -
cdr3_length: 16
v_call: TRBV3-1
clone_size: -
j_call: TRBJ1-5
cdr3_nt: TGTGCCAGCAGCCAAGCCCCGGGACTTGGATGGGAGCCCCAGCATTTT
cdr3_aa: CASSQAPGLGWEPQHF

d_call: -
cdr3_length: 14
v_call: TRBV10-1
clone_size: few
j_call: TRBJ1-1
cdr3_nt: TGCGCCAGCAGTGACGGCAGGGTGGCCACTGAAGCTTTCTTT
cdr3_aa: CASSDGRVATEAFF

d_call: TRBD1
cdr3_length: 16
v_call: TRBV20-1
clone_size: few
j_call: TRBJ2-1
cdr3_nt: TGCAGTGCTAGACGTCCGGGACAGGGGGCCTACAATGAGCAGTTCTTC
cdr3_aa: CSARRPGQGAYNEQFF

d_call: -
cdr3_length: 14
v_call: TRBV7-8
clone_size: few
j_call: TRBJ1-2
cdr3_nt: TGTGCCAGCAGCTTCCGGGACGTCAACTATGGCTACACCTTC
cdr3_aa: CASSFRDVNYGYTF

d_call: TRBD1
cdr3_length: 15
v_call: TRBV20-1
clone_size: -
j_call: TRBJ1-1
cdr3_nt: TGCAGTGCACCCCCGACAGGGGGCTGGACTACTGAAGCTTTCTTT
cdr3_aa: CSAPPTGGWTTEAFF

d_call: TRBD1
cdr3_length: 17
v_call: TRBV24-1
clone_size: few
j_call: TRBJ2-1
cdr3_nt: TGTGCCACCAGTGATTACCGGGACAGGGGGCTCTACAATGAGCAGTTCTTC
cdr3_aa: CATSDYRDRGLYNEQFF

d_call: TRBD2
cdr3_length: 17
v_call: TRBV7-9
clone_size: few
j_call: TRBJ2-1
cdr3_nt: TGTGCCAGCAGCTTAGCACCCCTAGCGGGAGGGGACAATGAGCAGTTCTTC
cdr3_aa: CASSLAPLAGGDNEQFF

d_call: -
cdr3_length: 11
v_call: TRBV7-9
clone_size: few
j_call: TRBJ2-5
cdr3_nt: TGTGCCAGCAGGCATAAGGAGACCCAGTACTTC
cdr3_aa: CASRHKETQYF

d_call: TRBD1
cdr3_length: 16
v_call: TRBV19
clone_size: few
j_call: TRBJ1-3
cdr3_nt: TGTGCCAGTACCCGGACAGGAACCCCAGGTGGAAACACCATATATTTT
cdr3_aa: CASTRTGTPGGNTIYF

d_call: -
cdr3_length: 17
v_call: TRBV7-6
clone_size: few
j_call: TRBJ2-7
cdr3_nt: TGTGCCAGCAGCTTGGTGGTATGGGCAGGGAAGGACTACGAGCAGTACTTC
cdr3_aa: CASSLVVWAGKDYEQYF

d_call: TRBD2
cdr3_length: 16
v_call: TRBV20-1
clone_size: -
j_call: TRBJ2-3
cdr3_nt: TGCAGTGCTAGAGTTAGCGGGAGGGCCCTCACAGATACGCAGTATTTT
cdr3_aa: CSARVSGRALTDTQYF

d_call: -
cdr3_length: 18
v_call: TRBV5-1
clone_size: few
j_call: TRBJ2-1
cdr3_nt: TGCGCCAGCAGCTTGCCGATGGGAGGAAGCGGTTCCTACAATGAGCAGTTCTTC
cdr3_aa: CASSLPMGGSGSYNEQFF

d_call: -
cdr3_length: 15
v_call: TRBV20-1
clone_size: -
j_call: TRBJ2-7
cdr3_nt: TGCAGTGCTAGACCCCGAGTCGGGTACTCCTACGAGCAGTACTTC
cdr3_aa: CSARPRVGYSYEQYF

d_call: -
cdr3_length: 16
v_call: TRBV18
clone_size: -
j_call: TRBJ1-5
cdr3_nt: TGTGCCAGCTCCCTTGTGGGGGCCGCGGGGGATCAGCCCCAGCATTTT
cdr3_aa: CASSLVGAAGDQPQHF

d_call: -
cdr3_length: 15
v_call: TRBV12-3/TRBV12-4
clone_size: -
j_call: TRBJ2-3
cdr3_nt: TGTGCCAGCAGTTTGAGAATGGGGAGTACAGATACGCAGTATTTT
cdr3_aa: CASSLRMGSTDTQYF

d_call: TRBD1
cdr3_length: 11
v_call: TRBV12-3/TRBV12-4
clone_size: -
j_call: TRBJ1-1
cdr3_nt: TGTGCCAATGACAGGGGAACTGAAGCTTTCTTT
cdr3_aa: CANDRGTEAFF

d_call: -
cdr3_length: 14
v_call: TRBV6-5
clone_size: -
j_call: TRBJ2-5
cdr3_nt: TGTGCCAGCAGTTGGGAGCTCCCGGGCGAGACCCAGTACTTC
cdr3_aa: CASSWELPGETQYF

d_call: -
cdr3_length: 14
v_call: TRBV5-1
clone_size: -
j_call: TRBJ2-7
cdr3_nt: TGCGCCAGCAGCTTGGGGGGCAAGTCCTACGAGCAGTACTTC
cdr3_aa: CASSLGGKSYEQYF

d_call: TRBD1
cdr3_length: 14
v_call: TRBV12-3/TRBV12-4
clone_size: few
j_call: TRBJ2-5
cdr3_nt: TGTGCCAGCAGTTCCCTAGGTGGGGCGACAGGGCAGTACTTC
cdr3_aa: CASSSLGGATGQYF

d_call: -
cdr3_length: 14
v_call: TRBV3-1
clone_size: few
j_call: TRBJ2-7
cdr3_nt: TGTGCCAGCAGCCAAGATAGCGGCAGATACGAGCAGTACTTC
cdr3_aa: CASSQDSGRYEQYF

d_call: -
cdr3_length: 13
v_call: TRBV13
clone_size: -
j_call: TRBJ2-1
cdr3_nt: TGTGCCAGCAGCTTGGGACACCCAGGCAAGCAGTTCTTC
cdr3_aa: CASSLGHPGKQFF

d_call: -
cdr3_length: 15
v_call: TRBV19
clone_size: few
j_call: TRBJ2-1
cdr3_nt: TGTGCCAGTCGCTTTCTAGCGAGTGCTCCCAATGAGCAGTTCTTC
cdr3_aa: CASRFLASAPNEQFF

d_call: TRBD2
cdr3_length: 13
v_call: TRBV20-1
clone_size: -
j_call: TRBJ2-1
cdr3_nt: TGCAGTGCGGAGACCACTAGGACTAGCGAGGAGTTCTTC
cdr3_aa: CSAETTRTSEEFF

d_call: -
cdr3_length: 13
v_call: TRBV9
clone_size: few
j_call: TRBJ2-2
cdr3_nt: TGTGCCAGCAGCGATCCAGGCGGCGGGGAGCTGTTTTTT
cdr3_aa: CASSDPGGGELFF

d_call: TRBD2
cdr3_length: 17
v_call: TRBV19
clone_size: few
j_call: TRBJ2-2
cdr3_nt: TGTGCCAGTACCGGACTAGCGGGAGTAGGAAACACCGGGGAGCTGTTTTTT
cdr3_aa: CASTGLAGVGNTGELFF

d_call: -
cdr3_length: 13
v_call: TRBV29-1
clone_size: few
j_call: TRBJ2-2
cdr3_nt: TGCAGCGTTGGTAGGGAGAACACCGGGGAGCTGTTTTTT
cdr3_aa: CSVGRENTGELFF

d_call: -
cdr3_length: 13
v_call: TRBV20-1
clone_size: few
j_call: TRBJ1-5
cdr3_nt: TGCAGTGCTAGAGGCAGGTCCGGTCAGCCCCAGCATTTT
cdr3_aa: CSARGRSGQPQHF